The present TCR beta chain was sequenced within a study of cytomegalovirus exposure and HLA in healthy donors. Whole-study findings and limits: In a later analysis, HLA-associated TCR beta chains were more clonally expanded than equally common others. Serostatus for CMV was the only available immune exposure information. Owing to their indistinguishability, certain V segments, notably TRBV6-2 and TRBV6-3, were excluded.

This CDR3 comprises 15 residues. With 4 bases removed from V and 6 bases from J, the gap between germline ends came to 18 bases. CDR1 and CDR2 from the germline V gene are LNHDA and SQIVND (reference sequence). The PCR used 60 Vbeta and 13 Jbeta primers. Sequencing used immunoSEQ multiplex PCR; TCRdb keeps in-frame clones, though not all of them. The sample includes fewer than 70,000 clones, 73% of them seen just once. The sample holds a few counts of this clone. Its antigen is unknown. The sample taken for sequencing was PBMCs. This sequence was found in a man aged 50-59 years in good health and CMV-seronegative. J is TRBJ1-2 and V is TRBV19; D not resolved. The CDR3 DNA is TGTGCCAGTAGTAGCGTAGAGGGAAGGAGCCATGGCTACACCTTC. It encodes CASSSVEGRSHGYTF.